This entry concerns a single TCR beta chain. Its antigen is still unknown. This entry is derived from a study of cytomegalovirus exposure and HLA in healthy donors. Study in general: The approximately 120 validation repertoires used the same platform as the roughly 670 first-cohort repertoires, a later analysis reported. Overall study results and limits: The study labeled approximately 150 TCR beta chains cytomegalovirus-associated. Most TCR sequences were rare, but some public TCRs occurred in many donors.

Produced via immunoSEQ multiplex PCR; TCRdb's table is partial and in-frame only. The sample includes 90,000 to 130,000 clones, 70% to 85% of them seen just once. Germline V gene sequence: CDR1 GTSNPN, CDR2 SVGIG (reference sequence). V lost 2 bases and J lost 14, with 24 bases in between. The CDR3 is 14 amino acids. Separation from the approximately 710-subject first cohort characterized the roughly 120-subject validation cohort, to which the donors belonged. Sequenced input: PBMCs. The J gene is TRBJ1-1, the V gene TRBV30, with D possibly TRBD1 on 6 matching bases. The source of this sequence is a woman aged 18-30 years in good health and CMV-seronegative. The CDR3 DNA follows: TGTGCCTGGAGTTTCGGGACACGAACACTTTTAAGCTTCTTT. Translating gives CAWSFGTRTLLSFF.